Shown below are 2 T cell receptor beta chains from a single sample sequenced in a study of PD-1 blockade in classical Hodgkin lymphoma. Regarding time point: cycle 4 day 1 (C4D1), after less than 7 weeks of nivolumab. Each patient relapsed following autologous stem cell transplantation, and prior brentuximab vedotin exposure differed. The table came from immunoSEQ multiplex PCR; TCRdb's copy has only in-frame clones and leaves some out. The table includes about 50,000 clones, about 90% detected once. Sequenced here: peripheral blood mononuclear cells (PBMCs), sampled before the fourth cycle of nivolumab. The receptors stem from a human donor with classical Hodgkin lymphoma.

CDR3 amino acids: CASSLDLSSYEQYF. CDR3 in DNA: TGTGCCAGCAGCTTGGATCTCTCCTCCTACGAGCAGTACTTC. The chain is built from TRBV5-4 and TRBJ2-7; D gene unclear. V lost 0 bases and J 0 bases, leaving 7 bases between the germline ends. The length of the CDR3 is 14 residues. CDR1 and CDR2 from the germline V gene are SGHNT and YYREEE (reference sequence).

This chain links TRBV4-2 with TRBJ2-1, with TRBD2 matching over 14 bases. The germline gives CDR1 LGHNA, CDR2 YNFKEQ. V dropped 0 bases and J dropped 4; count of bases not matched to a gene: 8. CDR3 size: 19 residues. CDR3 DNA: TGTGCCAGCAGCCAAGAAGGGACTAGCGGGAGTTCGACATACAATGAGCAGTTCTTC. The encoded protein is CASSQEGTSGSSTYNEQFF.